This T cell receptor (beta chain) came from a study of TIL therapy for anti-PD-1-resistant metastatic lung cancer. The libraries were made with immunoSEQ v3. The data were produced by immunoSEQ multiplex PCR, yet TCRdb's version contains in-frame clones alone and is incomplete. The sample holds just over 45,000 clones, 79% seen once. The time point was: pre-treatment sample, taken before nivolumab and TIL therapy. Patients were adults with stage 4 NSCLC. In germline, CDR1 is SGHNT, CDR2 YYREEE (reference sequence). The V and J ends lost 4 bases and 2 bases, in that order; junction bases with no gene match: 6. The CDR3 runs to 15 residues.

The source material was blood, sampled at baseline. The TCR was taken from a man aged 70-80 years with non-small cell lung cancer. This rearrangement joins TRBV5-4 to TRBJ2-3, with 8 nucleotides matching TRBD2. The CDR3 loop is CASSPGGAVTDTQYF. The DNA for the CDR3 is TGTGCCAGCAGCCCGGGGGGGGCCGTCACAGATACGCAGTATTTT. The variable domain in full, with the rest retrieved from reference TRBV5-4 and TRBJ2-3, is ETGVTQSPTHLIKTRGQQVTLRCSSQSGHNTVSWYQQALGQGPQFIFQYYREEENGRGNFPPRFSGLQFPNYSSELNVNALELDDSALYLCASSPGGAVTDTQYFGPGTRLTVL.